This paragraph reports one T cell receptor beta chain. The extraction recovered at least 5 micrograms of total RNA per sample. Sample-barcoded 5' priming and a J-beta primer mix drove a second PCR of roughly 7 to 11 cycles. Each cDNA was tagged by a template-switch adaptor containing 12 random nucleotides. Each CDR3 protein gets one entry after TCRdb re-called the 5' RACE reads with MiXCR. This table holds 650,000 to 1,000,000 distinct CDR3 sequences, about 34% found once. This specimen comes from a study of blood T cells in healthy people across ages. Whole-study context: In model experiments, template switching was able to capture about one barcoded beta molecule for every two T cells that were present.

CDR1 SGHTA and CDR2 FQGNSA come from the germline V gene. The CDR3 has 14 residues. V was trimmed by 2 bases and J by 8 bases, leaving 12 bases between them. The receptor comes from a man in his late teens or twenties in good health. Source material: blood. The rearrangement uses TRBV7-2 and TRBJ2-2; D gene ambiguous. Written as DNA, the CDR3 is TGTGCCAGCAGCTTAAACAGTAAGACTGGGGAGCTGTTTTTT. Translation: CASSLNSKTGELFF.